This T cell receptor beta chain was obtained from a study of cytomegalovirus exposure and HLA in healthy donors. PCR was performed using 60 Vbeta and 13 Jbeta primers. The data were produced by immunoSEQ multiplex PCR, yet TCRdb's version contains in-frame clones alone and is incomplete. Altogether 80,000 to 95,000 clones are present, 55% to 75% being singletons, with the ten largest covering roughly 16%. Looked up from germline, CDR1 is MGHDK and CDR2 is SYGVNS. This CDR3 is built from 16 residues. The V segment lost 2 bases and the J segment 0 bases; nucleotides outside the gene matches: 5. Points on this clone: The antigen is unknown.

Study-wide points: Roughly 170 TCR beta chains were listed as cytomegalovirus-associated. According to an earlier analysis, most TCR beta V segments yielded productive rearrangements about 87% or about 30% of the time.

The rearrangement links TRBV25-1 to TRBJ2-3, with 7 positions matching TRBD2. The sequenced material came from PBMCs. The TCR comes from a woman in her 50s in good health and CMV-seropositive. The DNA of the CDR3 is TGTGCCAGCAGTGAAGCTAGCGGTTCTAGCACAGATACGCAGTATTTT. Translated: CASSEASGSSTDTQYF.